The T cell receptor beta chain described here comes from a study of blood T cell repertoires in COVID-19. The repertoire was sequenced with immunoSEQ multiplex PCR; TCRdb's copy has only in-frame clones and lacks some. The repertoire consists of about 82,000 clones, with roughly 80% occurring once and the leading ten covering approximately 34%. The CDR3 spans 16 residues. Germline V lookup: CDR1 SGHKS, CDR2 YYEKEE (reference sequence). This sequence joins TRBV5-5 and TRBJ2-3, with 9 bases fitting TRBD2. This receptor was identified in a man in his sixties with COVID-19, enrolled during active disease. Sample: peripheral blood. In DNA, the CDR3 is TGTCCCCCCTGGTGGGGCGGGGGGGGGAGGGCCCTCCCTGGGTATTTT. Translating it yields CPPWWGGGGRALPGYF.